The 26 T cell receptor beta chains below come from one sample, sequenced in a study of cytomegalovirus exposure and HLA in healthy donors listed by TCRdb under 2017. The library was built by means of the immunoSEQ multiplex PCR assay. TCRdb's version of the immuneACCESS table is confined to in-frame rearrangements and falls short of the full clone set. An unresolved V gene accounts for under half of the shortfall where checked; the remainder is of unknown origin. This sample holds approximately 200,000 clones; just over 90% were observed only once. The ten largest make up about 1% of the sample. The sample was PBMCs. Receptors were obtained from a woman aged 18-29 years in good health and CMV-seronegative.

This clone has a handful of counts. The chain uses TRBV2 and TRBJ2-7; D is uncertain. The germline V gene encodes CDR1 SNHLY and CDR2 FYNNEI. CDR3 size: 11 residues. Trimming cost V 5 bases and J 0 bases, with 2 bases left between them. The CDR3 DNA is TGTGCCAGCAGTCGCTCCTACGAGCAGTACTTC. Its translation: CASSRSYEQYF.

This rearrangement joins TRBV5-1 to TRBJ2-5; 9 positions agree with TRBD2. V was clipped by 4 bases and J by 5 bases; unmatched bases: 12. Germline V CDR1 and CDR2: SGHRS, YFSETQ. The CDR3 covers 16 residues. The DNA of the CDR3 is TGCGCCAGCAGCCTCGGGATAGCGGGAGACTTGGAGACCCAGTACTTC. As protein: CASSLGIAGDLETQYF.

For the CDR3, the DNA is TGTGCCAGCAGCGGAACAGGGTCGAATGAGCAGTTCTTC. Translation gives CASSGTGSNEQFF. The chain recombines TRBV9 with TRBJ2-1, with D tentatively TRBD1 (6 bases). Looked up from germline, CDR1 is SGDLS and CDR2 is YYNGEE. CDR3 length: 13 residues. Trimming took 3 bases from V and 7 from J, leaving 11 bases between them. Full variable domain (missing parts from reference TRBV9 and TRBJ2-1): DSGVTQTPKHLITATGQRVTLRCSPRSGDLSVYWYQQSLDQGLQFLIQYYNGEERAKGNILERFSAQQFPDLHSELNLSSLELGDSALYFCASSGTGSNEQFFGPGTRLTVL.

The rearrangement joins TRBV5-6 to TRBJ1-1, with D hard to call. CDR1 and CDR2 (germline): SGHDT, YYEEEE. This CDR3 has 12 residues. V lost 0 bases and J 7 bases, leaving 7 bases between the germline ends. CDR3 bases: TGTGCCAGCAGCTTGGCCGCAGGTGAAGCTTTCTTT. Protein product: CASSLAAGEAFF.

This rearrangement joins TRBV5-1 to TRBJ2-7; 8 bases line up with TRBD2. Germline V gives CDR1 SGHRS, CDR2 YFSETQ. Trimming took 2 bases from V and 3 from J; bases not matched to a gene: 7. There are 15 residues in the CDR3. CDR3: CASSFSSGYYYEQYF. CDR3 nucleotides: TGCGCCAGCAGCTTCTCTAGCGGGTACTACTACGAGCAGTACTTC.

The chain uses TRBV18 and TRBJ2-2, with 9 positions matching TRBD1. Germline CDR1 and CDR2: KGHSH and LQKENI. J lost 5 bases, V lost 0 bases, and 1 base had no gene match. This CDR3 is 15 amino acids long. In DNA form, the CDR3 reads TGTGCCAGCTCACCACCGACAGGGGGTACCGGGGAGCTGTTTTTT. Its protein product is CASSPPTGGTGELFF.

The gene calls are TRBV6-4 and TRBJ1-1; D not resolved. This CDR3 has 13 residues. CDR1 MRHNA and CDR2 SNTAGT come from the germline V gene. The ends were cut back, 6 bases at V and 0 bases at J, with 8 bases in the middle. The CDR3 region is CASRANMNTEAFF. CDR3 DNA sequence: TGTGCCAGCAGGGCCAACATGAACACTGAAGCTTTCTTT.

V usage is TRBV5-4 and J usage is TRBJ2-3, with D perhaps matching TRBD1 (7 bases). V was trimmed by 0 bases and J by 5 bases, leaving 16 bases between them. The CDR3 totals 16 residues. Germline V CDR1 and CDR2: SGHNT, YYREEE (reference sequence). The CDR3 reads CASSLGAGGPGDTQYF. CDR3 in DNA: TGTGCCAGCAGCTTGGGGGCAGGGGGGCCGGGAGATACGCAGTATTTT.

The rearrangement joins TRBV5-1 to TRBJ2-3; the match to TRBD2 covers 8 bases. The ends lost 5 bases at V and 3 bases at J; junction bases unmatched: 26. Germline CDR1 and CDR2: SGHRS and YFSETQ. There are 21 residues in the CDR3. CDR3 protein: CASRLPGRGFRSGSMTDTQYF. CDR3 nucleotide sequence: TGCGCCAGCAGACTACCCGGGAGGGGGTTTCGGAGCGGGAGTATGACAGATACGCAGTATTTT.

The V gene is TRBV6-1, the J gene TRBJ1-2; TRBD1 might be the D (6 bases). This CDR3 region has 19 residues. Trimming cost V 2 bases and J 3 bases, with 25 bases left between them. CDR1 is MNHNS and CDR2 is SASEGT in the germline V gene. The DNA for the CDR3 is TGTGCCAGCAGTGAATCCCGGGGGGGCGTACGCGTAACTGACTATGGCTACACCTTC. It encodes CASSESRGGVRVTDYGYTF.

The rearrangement links TRBV30 to TRBJ1-2; 9 bases match TRBD1. The CDR3 spans 13 residues. Germline CDR1 is GTSNPN and CDR2 is SVGIG (reference sequence). Trimming took 8 bases from V and 8 from J; bases not matched to a gene: 12. The CDR3 region is CAGPGTGSGGYTF. The CDR3, as DNA: TGTGCCGGACCCGGGACAGGGTCGGGAGGCTACACCTTC.

The chain couples TRBV13 to TRBJ2-1; TRBD2 matches 7 bases. This CDR3 region has 15 residues. Trimming cost V 2 bases and J 3 bases; bases outside gene matches: 4. The V gene's germline CDR1 is PRHDT and CDR2 FYEKMQ (reference sequence). The CDR3 coding sequence is TGTGCCAGCAGCTTATTCAGCGGGGACTACAATGAGCAGTTCTTC. It yields the protein CASSLFSGDYNEQFF.

J is TRBJ1-1 and V is TRBV13; 7 nucleotides agree with TRBD1. Looked up from germline, CDR1 is PRHDT and CDR2 is FYEKMQ (reference sequence). V was clipped by 2 bases and J by 4 bases; unmatched bases: 10. This CDR3 has 16 amino acids. CDR3 sequence: CASSLNRGMGSTEAFF. The CDR3 DNA follows: TGTGCCAGCAGCTTAAACAGGGGAATGGGTAGCACTGAAGCTTTCTTT.

The V gene is TRBV28, the J gene TRBJ2-7; 8 nucleotides match TRBD1. The germline CDR1 and CDR2 sequences are MDHEN and SYDVKM. The CDR3 is 18 amino acids. V gave up 6 bases and J gave up 5 bases; unmatched junction bases: 21. This CDR3 is CASRPTRGPGQGVHEQYF. The CDR3 DNA sequence: TGTGCCAGCAGACCCACCCGGGGCCCAGGACAGGGCGTCCACGAGCAGTACTTC.

This chain connects TRBV29-1 to TRBJ1-2; TRBD1 matches at 11 bases. Per germline, CDR1 SQVTM and CDR2 ANQGSEA. CDR3 size: 13 residues. The trim removed 4 bases at V and 7 bases at J, leaving 5 bases unmatched. Written as DNA, the CDR3 is TGCAGCGTTGCCTGGACAGGGGGCGGTGGCTACACCTTC. Residues: CSVAWTGGGGYTF.

V is TRBV12-2 and J is TRBJ2-4; TRBD2 is the table's D call, not checked against the DNA. TRBV12-2 has pseudogene status. This CDR3 is 17 amino acids long. The CDR3 spells CASRLALRFLAKNIQYF. The CDR3 DNA reads as TGTGCAAGTCGCTTAGCGCTACGGTTTTTAGCCAAAAACATTCAGTACTTC.

The V call is TRBV12-5, the J call TRBJ1-3; D may be TRBD1 (6 bases). Germline CDR1 and CDR2: LGHNT and FRNRAP. The CDR3 is made up of 12 amino acids. V shed 6 bases and J shed 7 bases, with 10 bases lying between them. For the CDR3, the DNA is TGTGCTAGTGGACAGGGTTGGAACACCATATATTTT. Residues: CASGQGWNTIYF.

This clone is a singleton in its sample. The chain carries TRBV7-9 and TRBJ1-5; no firm D call. V dropped 7 bases and J dropped 6 bases, with 19 bases sitting between them. The CDR3 covers 15 residues. Germline-derived CDR1 and CDR2 are SEHNR and FQNEAQ (reference sequence). As DNA, the CDR3 is TGTGCCAGCACCACACTGAGCGGGGAAGGTCAGCCCCAGCATTTT. Translated, it gives CASTTLSGEGQPQHF.

The rearrangement joins TRBV11-2 to TRBJ2-1, with TRBD1 matching 7 bases. Germline CDR1 reads SGHAT; CDR2 reads FQNNGV. The CDR3 is 13 residues long. Germline trimming cut 5 bases from V and 8 bases from J; bases unmatched to any gene: 6. The CDR3 bases are TGTGCCAGCAGCATATACAGGGGATATGAGCAGTTCTTC. It is translated as CASSIYRGYEQFF.

The chain combines TRBV19 with TRBJ1-5; D possibly corresponds to TRBD1 (5 bases). The CDR3 runs to 19 residues. Germline assignment: CDR1 LNHDA and CDR2 SQIVND (reference sequence). Trimming shortened V by 5 bases and J by 2 bases, and 25 bases separated the two germline ends. CDR3 DNA sequence: TGTGCCAGTAGTTCGAAAGCGGCCTCTTTGGGGGGGGGCAATCAGCCCCAGCATTTT. Translating it yields CASSSKAASLGGGNQPQHF.

This chain connects TRBV10-2 to TRBJ1-2; D is unresolved. V shed 6 bases and J shed 3 bases, with 14 bases lying between them. Germline V CDR1 and CDR2: WSHSY, SAAADI. The CDR3 covers 14 residues. The CDR3 region is CASRELGMDYGYTF. DNA for the CDR3: TGCGCCAGCAGGGAGCTCGGGATGGACTATGGCTACACCTTC.

DNA of the CDR3: TGTGCCAGTACCCGCTCTGGGGCCAACGTCCTGACTTTC. Amino acid sequence: CASTRSGANVLTF. The rearrangement uses TRBV19 and TRBJ2-6; D gene unclear. Germline values: CDR1 LNHDA, CDR2 SQIVND (reference sequence). V dropped 7 bases and J dropped 0 bases, with 4 bases sitting between them. CDR3 size: 13 residues.

The chain joins TRBV11-2 to TRBJ1-3; the D gene is possibly TRBD1 (6 bases). CDR3 length: 18 amino acids. The germline V gene has CDR1 SGHAT and CDR2 FQNNGV. Deletions cut 3 bases from V and 0 bases from J, with 18 bases between. DNA of the CDR3: TGTGCCAGCAGCTTGCAGACCGCCAGGGGCAGCTCTGGAAACACCATATATTTT. This gives the protein CASSLQTARGSSGNTIYF.

The rearrangement uses TRBV9 and TRBJ2-6; TRBD1 matches 12 bases. Germline loops: CDR1 SGDLS, CDR2 YYNGEE. This CDR3 is 18 amino acids long. Trimming took 5 bases from V and 1 from J; bases not matched to a gene: 7. As DNA, the CDR3 is TGTGCCAGCAGATATGGGACAGGGGGCTTTTCTGGGGCCAACGTCCTGACTTTC. Protein: CASRYGTGGFSGANVLTF.

The V and J genes are TRBV14 and TRBJ2-2; D remains unclear. The CDR3 sequence is 18 residues long. Per the germline V gene, CDR1 is SGHDN and CDR2 is FVKESK. Trimming shortened V by 8 bases and J by 0 bases, and 22 bases separated the two germline ends. In DNA form, the CDR3 reads TGTGCCAGCGATCCCCTGGGCTCACTTCAACCGAACACCGGGGAGCTGTTTTTT. Its translation: CASDPLGSLQPNTGELFF.

The chain joins TRBV5-1 to TRBJ2-1; TRBD1 aligns across 9 bases. This CDR3 is 16 amino acids long. Germline V gene sequence: CDR1 SGHRS, CDR2 YFSETQ. The V and J ends lost 0 bases and 2 bases, in that order; junction bases with no gene match: 3. CDR3 region: CASSLVRDRAYNEQFF. CDR3 coding DNA: TGCGCCAGCAGCTTGGTAAGGGACAGGGCCTACAATGAGCAGTTCTTC.